This paragraph covers one TCR beta chain sequence. The data belong to a study of blood T cells in healthy people across ages. Sample-barcoded 5' priming and a J-beta primer mix drove a second PCR of roughly 6 to 12 cycles. TCRdb reprocessed the 5' RACE reads via MiXCR and lists one record per CDR3 protein. The data hold about 1.4 million distinct CDR3 sequences, with almost 60% observed a single time. Germline assignment: CDR1 DFQATT and CDR2 SNEGSKA (reference sequence). The length of the CDR3 is 11 residues. Trimming left V 6 bases short and J 6 bases short, with 8 bases between. The sequence came from a man aged 18 to 30 in good health. This chain uses TRBV20-1 with TRBJ2-2; D not certain. The specimen sequenced was blood. The CDR3 region has the DNA TGCAGTGCCGTCGTGGCCGGGGAGCTGTTTTTT. This translates into CSAVVAGELFF.